The rows below give T cell receptor beta chains drawn from one sample of a study of vaccination effects on CD4 cells after COVID-19. Clones were read by immunoSEQ multiplex PCR, and TCRdb kept only the in-frame ones, dropping some. The table lists about 28,000 clones, about 60% of them singletons, with almost 10% in the top ten. These receptors' antigens are unknown. This sample comprised CD4+ T cells from PBMCs cultured without peptide, obtained before COVID-19 vaccination. These TCRs come from a human donor who received a COVID-19 vaccine. CDR3s include the opening cysteine and the closing phenylalanine or tryptophan.

v_call	cdr3_length	cdr3_aa
TRBV6-4	16	CASSDTSGVGYNEQFF
TRBV18	14	CASSPPSRSYGYTF
TRBV5-1	12	CASSLGEETQYF
TRBV10-3	12	CAIRGRGTEAFF
TRBV12-2	17	CASRSQCPAGGGETQYF
TRBV25-1	16	CASSVNWGAGANVLTF
TRBV27	14	CASSLSYANYGYTF
TRBV19	15	CASKEAGGSRETQYF
TRBV19	14	CASSARTGENTIYF
TRBV6-5	13	CASSSDRGTGYTF
TRBV3-1/TRBV3-2	14	CASSQDTGGYGYTF
TRBV14	15	CASSQEGWGGDTQYF
TRBV19	14	CASSMGDRNQPQHF
TRBV6-1	15	CASSELAGNTGELFF
TRBV29-1	16	CSVRAPRVGDTDTQYF